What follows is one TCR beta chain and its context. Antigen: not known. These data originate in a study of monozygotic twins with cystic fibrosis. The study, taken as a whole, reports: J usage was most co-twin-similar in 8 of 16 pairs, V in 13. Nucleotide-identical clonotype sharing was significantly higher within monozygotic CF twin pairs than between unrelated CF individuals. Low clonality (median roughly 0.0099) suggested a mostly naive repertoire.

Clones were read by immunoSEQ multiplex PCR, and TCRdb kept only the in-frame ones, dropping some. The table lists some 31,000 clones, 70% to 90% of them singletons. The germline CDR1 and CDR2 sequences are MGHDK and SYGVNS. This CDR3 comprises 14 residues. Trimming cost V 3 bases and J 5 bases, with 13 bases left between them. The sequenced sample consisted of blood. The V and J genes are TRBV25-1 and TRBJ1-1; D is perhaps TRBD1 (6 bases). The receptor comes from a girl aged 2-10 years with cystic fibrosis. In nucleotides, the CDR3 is TGTGCCAGCAGTGAGACCAGGGGACGGACTGAAGCTTTCTTT. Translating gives CASSETRGRTEAFF. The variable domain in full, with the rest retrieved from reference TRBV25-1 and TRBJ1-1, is EADIYQTPRYLVIGTGKKITLECSQTMGHDKMYWYQQDPGMELHLIHYSYGVNSTEKGDLSSESTVSRIRTEHFPLTLESARPSHTSQYLCASSETRGRTEAFFGQGTRLTVV.